This record looks at one TCR beta chain sequence and its context. Its specificity is not known. The data stem from a study of T cell repertoires in cytomegalovirus infection. About the study: Public TCR beta signatures indicated both CMV infection and matching HLA type.

In TCRdb, the reads were re-called with MiXCR into one record per CDR3 protein. The data show around 430,000 distinct CDR3 sequences, approximately 40% seen once. Germline-derived CDR1 and CDR2 are MNHGY and SAAAGT. This CDR3 is 15 amino acids long. After removal of 5 bases from V and 2 bases from J, the junction contained 5 bases not matched to a gene. General study points: Dominating the ex vivo response were TCR beta clonotypes that were CMV-specific and HLA-C-restricted.

The TCR sequence derives from a human donor in good health (CMV status not recorded). Some clones in this sample may be carry-over from other donors' samples. The sequenced sample was cultured PBMCs, obtained from culture after CMV antigen stimulation. V gene TRBV6-8 combines with J gene TRBJ1-4; 7 positions agree with TRBD1. The CDR3 coding sequence is TGTGCCAGCAGTCGAGGGACAGCCACTAATGAAAAACTGTTTTTT. Translating gives CASSRGTATNEKLFF.